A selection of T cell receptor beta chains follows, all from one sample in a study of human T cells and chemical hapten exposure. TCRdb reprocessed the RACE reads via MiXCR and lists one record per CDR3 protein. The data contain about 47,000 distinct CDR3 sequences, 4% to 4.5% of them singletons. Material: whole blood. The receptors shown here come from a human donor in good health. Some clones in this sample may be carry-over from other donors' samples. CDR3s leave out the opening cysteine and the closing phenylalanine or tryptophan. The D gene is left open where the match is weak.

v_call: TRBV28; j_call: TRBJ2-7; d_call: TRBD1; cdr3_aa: ASSPTGVSYEQY
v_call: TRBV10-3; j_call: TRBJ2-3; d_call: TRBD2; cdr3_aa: AISEGSGRADTQY
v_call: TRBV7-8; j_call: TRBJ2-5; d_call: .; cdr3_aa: ASSLPGALRLRPLGETQY
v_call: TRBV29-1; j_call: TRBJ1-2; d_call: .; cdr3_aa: SVDNDGYT
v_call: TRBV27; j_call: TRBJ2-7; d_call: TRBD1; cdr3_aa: ASGGQGSYEQY
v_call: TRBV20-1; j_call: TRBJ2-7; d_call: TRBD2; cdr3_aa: SASVAGADFYEQY
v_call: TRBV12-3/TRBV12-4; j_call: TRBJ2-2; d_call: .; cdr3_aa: ASSPRRGTGELF
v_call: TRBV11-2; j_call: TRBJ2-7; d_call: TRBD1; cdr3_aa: ASSPRDRRAYEQY
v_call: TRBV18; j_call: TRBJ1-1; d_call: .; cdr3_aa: ASSPRGGMNTEAF
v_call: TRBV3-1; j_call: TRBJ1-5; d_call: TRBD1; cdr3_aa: ASSQDGGQGDNQPQH
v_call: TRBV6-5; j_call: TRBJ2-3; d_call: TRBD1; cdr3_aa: ASRLRGQADTQY
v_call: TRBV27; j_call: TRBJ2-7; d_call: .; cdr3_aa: ASSLKWAAAYEQY
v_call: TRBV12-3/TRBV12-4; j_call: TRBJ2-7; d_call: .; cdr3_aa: ASSFRGKSEQY
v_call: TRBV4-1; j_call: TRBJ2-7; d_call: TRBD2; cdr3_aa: ASSPTSGASSYEQY
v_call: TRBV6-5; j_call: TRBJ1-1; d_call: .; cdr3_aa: ASIGARGTEAF
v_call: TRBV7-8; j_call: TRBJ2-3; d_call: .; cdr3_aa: ASTPQWGRSTDTQY
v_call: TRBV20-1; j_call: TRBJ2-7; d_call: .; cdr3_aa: SAETSFSYEQY
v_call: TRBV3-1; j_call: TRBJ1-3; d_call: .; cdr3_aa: ASSHPTADSGNTIY
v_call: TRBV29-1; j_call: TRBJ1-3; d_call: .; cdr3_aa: SVGGAASTGNTIY
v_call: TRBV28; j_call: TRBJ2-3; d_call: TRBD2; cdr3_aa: ASSSSGSGGDTQY
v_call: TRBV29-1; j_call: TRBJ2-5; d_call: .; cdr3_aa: SVEDPAGVFYRETQY
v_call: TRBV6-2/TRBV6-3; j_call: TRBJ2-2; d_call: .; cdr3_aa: ASRLGGTPYGELF
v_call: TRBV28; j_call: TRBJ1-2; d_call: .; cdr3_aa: ASSPALTGLYGYT
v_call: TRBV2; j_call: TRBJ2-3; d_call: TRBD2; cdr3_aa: ASSEALGLAGSTDTQY
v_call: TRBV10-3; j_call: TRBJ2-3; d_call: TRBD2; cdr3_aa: AISDSGGSTDTQY
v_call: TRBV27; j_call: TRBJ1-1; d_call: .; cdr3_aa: ASSKQGNTEAF
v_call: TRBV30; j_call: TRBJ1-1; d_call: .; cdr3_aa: AWNFGRGSVEAF
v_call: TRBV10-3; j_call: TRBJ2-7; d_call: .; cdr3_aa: AISDDASPRGY
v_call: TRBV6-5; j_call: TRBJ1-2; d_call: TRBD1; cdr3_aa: ASSFIQTGDGYT
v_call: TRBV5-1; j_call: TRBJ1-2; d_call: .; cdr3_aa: ASSLGRAYGYT
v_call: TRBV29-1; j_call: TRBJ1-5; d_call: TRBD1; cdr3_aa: SVTTGIEQPQH
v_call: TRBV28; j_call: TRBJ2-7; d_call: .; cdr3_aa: ASSLGAYEQY
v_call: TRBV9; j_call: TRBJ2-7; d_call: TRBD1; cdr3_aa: ASSVAEGAVYEQY
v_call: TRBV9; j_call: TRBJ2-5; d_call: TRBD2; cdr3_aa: ASSVNLAGEGKTQY
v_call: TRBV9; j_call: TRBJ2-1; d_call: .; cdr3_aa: ASSPTGREQF
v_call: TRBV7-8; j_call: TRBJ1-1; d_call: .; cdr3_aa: ASSLAGGPGTEAF
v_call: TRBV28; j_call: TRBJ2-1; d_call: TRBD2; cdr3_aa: ASSLSTGLAGGPYNEQF
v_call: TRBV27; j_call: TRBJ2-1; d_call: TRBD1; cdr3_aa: ASSGDSGGHEQF
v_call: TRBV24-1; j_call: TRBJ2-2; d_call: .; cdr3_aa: ATSDKQKNTGELF
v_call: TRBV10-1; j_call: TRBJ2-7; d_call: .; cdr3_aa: ASSWVNSYEQY
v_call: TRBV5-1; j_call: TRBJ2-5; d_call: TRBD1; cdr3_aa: ASSWTGEETQY
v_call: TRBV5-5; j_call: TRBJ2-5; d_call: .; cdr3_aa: ASSLRGTLDQETQY
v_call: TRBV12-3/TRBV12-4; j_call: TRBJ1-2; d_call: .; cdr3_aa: ASSFGEGYGYT
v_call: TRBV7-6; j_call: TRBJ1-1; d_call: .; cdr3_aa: ASRQTVNTEAF
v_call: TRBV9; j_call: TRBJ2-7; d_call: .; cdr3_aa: ASSVGPAATYEQY
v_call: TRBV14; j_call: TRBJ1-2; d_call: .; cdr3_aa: ASSQVTVPYGYT
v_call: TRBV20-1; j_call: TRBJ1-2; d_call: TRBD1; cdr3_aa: SASPGGSYGYT
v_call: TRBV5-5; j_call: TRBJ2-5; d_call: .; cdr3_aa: ASSLIGQETQY
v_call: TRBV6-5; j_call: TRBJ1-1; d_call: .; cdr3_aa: ASRFQGKGTEAF
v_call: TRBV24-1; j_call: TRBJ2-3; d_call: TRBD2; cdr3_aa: ATSDPRFSGTWDTQY
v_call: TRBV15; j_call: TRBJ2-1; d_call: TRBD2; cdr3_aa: ATSTDRGDNEQF